The 9 T cell receptor beta chains listed next were all sequenced from one sample in a study of blood T cell repertoires in COVID-19. Produced via immunoSEQ multiplex PCR; TCRdb's table is partial and in-frame only. The table lists about 380,000 clones, more than 70% of them singletons. The sequenced sample consisted of PBMCs or T cells enriched from blood (not recorded which). The origin of the receptors is a woman aged 18-30 years who had recovered from COVID-19.

The chain uses TRBV7-6 and TRBJ1-2; D is possibly TRBD1 (6 bases). Trimming removed 5 bases from V and 0 bases from J, with 13 bases in between. This CDR3 region has 15 residues. Germline V gene lookup returns CDR1 SGHVS and CDR2 FNYEAQ. CDR3 sequence reads: CASSTGTNPNYGYTF. Written as DNA, the CDR3 is TGTGCCAGCAGCACCGGGACAAACCCTAACTATGGCTACACCTTC.

The chain employs TRBV6-1 and TRBJ2-2; D is uncertain. Germline V CDR1 and CDR2: MNHNS, SASEGT. V lost 3 bases and J lost 4, with 15 bases in between. CDR3 length: 16 residues. The CDR3 loop is CASSDFGDTTTGELFF. CDR3 DNA: TGTGCCAGCAGTGATTTCGGAGATACAACCACCGGGGAGCTGTTTTTT.

The rearrangement joins TRBV14 to TRBJ2-4; TRBD2 aligns across 9 bases. From germline, CDR1 is SGHDN and CDR2 FVKESK. This CDR3 contains 15 residues. The junction had 4 bases not matched to a gene; V was cut back by 4 bases and J by 3 bases. CDR3 nucleotides: TGTGCCAGCAGCCTCACAGCGGGGGGCAAAAACATTCAGTACTTC. As protein: CASSLTAGGKNIQYF.

The chain carries TRBV28 and TRBJ1-2, with a possible D match to TRBD1 (6 bases). The germline CDR1 and CDR2 sequences are MDHEN and SYDVKM. This CDR3 contains 14 residues. Trimming removed 4 bases at V and 4 bases at J, with 13 bases between. CDR3 residues: CASSSGQTIYGYTF. In nucleotides, the CDR3 is TGTGCCAGCAGTTCGGGACAAACCATCTATGGCTACACCTTC.

For this clone: At the DNA level, this CDR3 is encoded by other sequences in the same sample as well. The rearrangement joins TRBV7-3 to TRBJ1-6; a possible D gene is TRBD1 (5 bases). This CDR3 contains 15 residues. Germline CDR1 reads SGHTA; CDR2 reads FQGTGA. With 0 bases removed from V and 3 bases from J, the gap between germline ends came to 6 bases. The chain's CDR3 is CASSLTGGYNSPLHF. The CDR3 coding sequence is TGTGCCAGCAGCTTAACCGGGGGCTATAATTCACCCCTCCACTTT.

This rearrangement joins TRBV5-1 to TRBJ2-7, with 9 bases lining up with TRBD1. Germline CDR1 reads SGHRS; CDR2 reads YFSETQ. J was trimmed by 5 bases and V by 5 bases; bases with no gene match: 20. CDR3 length equals 18 residues. For the CDR3, the DNA is TGCGCCAGCAGGTTTAGCGCTCTATCCGGGACAGGGACCCACGAGCAGTACTTC. Translating it yields CASRFSALSGTGTHEQYF.

The chain is built from TRBV6-5 and TRBJ2-1; TRBD2 aligns across 8 bases. The V segment lost 0 bases and the J segment 10 bases; nucleotides outside the gene matches: 8. The V gene's germline CDR1 is MNHEY and CDR2 SVGAGI. The CDR3 runs to 15 residues. CDR3 in amino acids: CASSYSSTLAGEQFF. For the CDR3, the DNA is TGTGCCAGCAGTTACTCGAGTACTCTAGCGGGCGAGCAGTTCTTC.

The J gene is TRBJ2-1, the V gene TRBV15; weak D call: TRBD2 (6 bases). Trimming pared 0 bases from V and 9 bases from J, leaving 18 bases between. This CDR3 has 16 residues. Germline CDR1 is LNHNV and CDR2 is YYDKDF (reference sequence). Written as DNA, the CDR3 is TGTGCCACCAGCAGAGAGATAGGGACTGCGAGGGGTGAGCAGTTCTTC. Translation: CATSREIGTARGEQFF. The full variable domain, rest sourced from reference TRBV15 and TRBJ2-1, is DAMVIQNPRYQVTQFGKPVTLSCSQTLNHNVMYWYQQKSSQAPKLLFHYYDKDFNNEADTPDNFQSRRPNTSFCFLDIRSPGLGDTAMYLCATSREIGTARGEQFFGPGTRLTVL.

This clone was counted a single time. The chain recombines TRBV5-6 with TRBJ1-4, with TRBD1 as a possible D gene (5 bases). Trimming removed 6 bases at V and 8 bases at J, with 20 bases between. Per germline, CDR1 SGHDT and CDR2 YYEEEE. The CDR3 has 15 residues. CDR3 in DNA: TGTGCCAGCAAGCAAGCGGGGGTGTTATTGGAAAAACTGTTTTTT. Translating gives CASKQAGVLLEKLFF.